The next 15 T cell receptor beta chains were all read from a single sample in a study of OX40 agonist ivuxolimab in advanced cancers. Some clones are missing from TCRdb's copy, which holds only in-frame ones; the method was immunoSEQ multiplex PCR. The repertoire holds over 100,000 clones, with approximately 94% as singletons. Sequenced material: CD4+ or CD8+ T cells sorted from blood, taken in a trial of the OX40 agonist ivuxolimab. The receptor source for this set is an adult with an advanced solid tumor such as melanoma, head and neck, liver or kidney cancer.

This clone was counted a few times. The chain carries TRBV19 and TRBJ1-5; a weak D match, TRBD1 (5 bases). The CDR3 contains 14 residues. Trimming pared 5 bases from V and 1 base from J, leaving 9 bases between. Germline lookup yields CDR1 LNHDA and CDR2 SQIVND (reference sequence). CDR3 sequence: CASSEGLSNQPQHF. CDR3 DNA sequence: TGTGCCAGTAGTGAGGGGTTGAGCAATCAGCCCCAGCATTTT.

The J gene is TRBJ1-5, the V gene TRBV6-6; 9 positions match TRBD1. V trimming: 5 bases; J trimming: 6 bases; junction bases outside the gene matches: 2. The CDR3 has 13 residues. The germline gives CDR1 MNHNY, CDR2 SVGAGI (reference sequence). CDR3 coding DNA: TGTGCCAGCAGTGGACAGGGGTTTCAGCCCCAGCATTTT. Encoded protein: CASSGQGFQPQHF.

The chain links TRBV9 to TRBJ1-3, with D possibly being TRBD1 (6 bases). Trimming stripped 8 bases from V and 0 bases from J, with 12 bases between. Looked up from germline, CDR1 is SGDLS and CDR2 is YYNGEE. The CDR3 covers 14 residues. The CDR3, as DNA: TGTGCCAGACACAGGGAAGCCTCTGGAAACACCATATATTTT. This translates into CARHREASGNTIYF.

V usage is TRBV18 and J usage is TRBJ2-5; a possible D gene is TRBD1 (7 bases). This CDR3 is 16 amino acids long. Germline assignment: CDR1 KGHSH and CDR2 LQKENI. The germline V and J ends were trimmed by 3 bases and 4 bases, with 18 bases remaining between them. In DNA, the CDR3 is TGTGCCAGCTCACCTAGGGAGGCTTCAGGGGGAGAGACCCAGTACTTC. Encoded protein: CASSPREASGGETQYF. Based on the CDR3 plus reference TRBV18 and TRBJ2-5, the full variable domain is NAGVMQNPRHLVRRRGQEARLRCSPMKGHSHVYWYRQLPEEGLKFMVYLQKENIIDESGMPKERFSAEFPKEGPSILRIQQVVRGDSAAYFCASSPREASGGETQYFGPGTRLLVL.

This clone has just one count. The chain has TRBV4-3 and TRBJ1-6, with a weak D call TRBD1 (5 bases). Trimming left V 1 base short and J 1 base short, with 5 bases between. Germline CDR1 reads LGHNA; CDR2 reads YSLEER. The CDR3 has 15 residues. The DNA for the CDR3 is TGCGCCAGCAGCCAAGCAGGGTCCTATAATTCACCCCTCCACTTT. Translation: CASSQAGSYNSPLHF.

The rearrangement links TRBV18 to TRBJ2-2, with D perhaps matching TRBD2 (6 bases). This CDR3 region has 14 residues. Germline V gives CDR1 KGHSH, CDR2 LQKENI. Trimming left V 3 bases short and J 3 bases short, with 8 bases between. CDR3 loop: CASSPREDTGELFF. The CDR3 bases are TGTGCCAGCTCACCCAGGGAGGACACCGGGGAGCTGTTTTTT. Complete variable domain (other parts from reference TRBV18 and TRBJ2-2): NAGVMQNPRHLVRRRGQEARLRCSPMKGHSHVYWYRQLPEEGLKFMVYLQKENIIDESGMPKERFSAEFPKEGPSILRIQQVVRGDSAAYFCASSPREDTGELFFGEGSRLTVL.

The sample holds one count of this clone. The chain combines TRBV29-1 with TRBJ1-2; D ambiguous. CDR1 SQVTM and CDR2 ANQGSEA come from the germline V gene. V shed 4 bases and J shed 0 bases, with 6 bases lying between them. The CDR3 is 12 amino acids. CDR3 in amino acids: CSVAGPNYGYTF. In DNA, the CDR3 is TGCAGCGTTGCCGGCCCTAACTATGGCTACACCTTC.

The chain couples TRBV7-2 to TRBJ2-1, with TRBD2 identical over 7 bases. With V trimmed by 5 bases and J by 0 bases, 4 bases remained unmatched. Germline V lookup: CDR1 SGHTA, CDR2 FQGNSA. The CDR3 covers 15 residues. DNA of the CDR3: TGTGCCAGCAGCCCGGGACTACTCTCCTACAATGAGCAGTTCTTC. Its translation is CASSPGLLSYNEQFF.

The chain recombines TRBV5-1 with TRBJ2-5; D is undetermined. The germline V gene has CDR1 SGHRS and CDR2 YFSETQ. The ends were cut back, 1 base at V and 3 bases at J, with 10 bases in the middle. The CDR3 sequence is 14 residues long. CDR3 region: CASSLNAGEETQYF. The DNA for the CDR3 is TGCGCCAGCAGCTTGAATGCTGGGGAAGAGACCCAGTACTTC.

This chain joins TRBV6-5 and TRBJ2-7; no definite D call. The CDR3 extends over 13 amino acids. V was shortened by 8 bases and J by 6 bases, with 17 bases between the two germline ends. CDR1 and CDR2 from the germline V gene are MNHEY and SVGAGI. The CDR3 protein is CASGMVPWGEQYF. The CDR3 DNA is TGTGCCAGCGGGATGGTCCCCTGGGGCGAGCAGTACTTC.

The J gene is TRBJ2-1, the V gene TRBV4-1; 9 bases are a match to TRBD2. The CDR3 length is 16 residues. The V gene's germline CDR1 is MGHRA and CDR2 YSYEKL. J lost 8 bases, V lost 0 bases, and 8 bases had no gene match. The CDR3 protein is CASSQDGPSGTHEQFF. CDR3 nucleotides: TGCGCCAGCAGCCAAGATGGTCCTAGCGGGACCCATGAGCAGTTCTTC.

The gene calls are TRBV6-5 and TRBJ1-5; 8 bases are shared with TRBD1. The trim removed 1 base at V and 5 bases at J, leaving 7 bases unmatched. From germline, CDR1 is MNHEY and CDR2 SVGAGI. This CDR3 spans 16 amino acids. The CDR3 DNA follows: TGTGCCAGCAGTTACTATGGCAGGGGGCCGTATCAGCCCCAGCATTTT. Protein product: CASSYYGRGPYQPQHF.

The chain recombines TRBV4-3 with TRBJ1-4; 7 bases fit TRBD1. Germline-derived CDR1 and CDR2 are LGHNA and YSLEER. The CDR3 is made up of 15 amino acids. The ends lost 4 bases at V and 3 bases at J; junction bases unmatched: 5. CDR3 residues: CASSRKGAANEKLFF. CDR3 nucleotide sequence: TGCGCCAGCAGCCGGAAGGGGGCAGCTAATGAAAAACTGTTTTTT.

The J gene is TRBJ1-5, the V gene TRBV7-2; D is possibly TRBD1 (5 bases). The CDR3 is 15 residues long. Trimming shortened V by 5 bases and J by 7 bases, and 18 bases separated the two germline ends. Germline V gene sequence: CDR1 SGHTA, CDR2 FQGNSA. The DNA of the CDR3 is TGTGCCAGCAGCCCCGGGACTGCCATCCGACAGCCCCAGCATTTT. It translates to CASSPGTAIRQPQHF.

The chain employs TRBV6-1 and TRBJ1-2, with D possibly being TRBD1 (6 bases). Looked up from germline, CDR1 is MNHNS and CDR2 is SASEGT. This CDR3 contains 13 residues. V lost 4 bases and J lost 3, with 9 bases in between. Written as DNA, the CDR3 is TGTGCCAGCAGTGCGGGACACGACTATGGCTACACCTTC. Protein product: CASSAGHDYGYTF.